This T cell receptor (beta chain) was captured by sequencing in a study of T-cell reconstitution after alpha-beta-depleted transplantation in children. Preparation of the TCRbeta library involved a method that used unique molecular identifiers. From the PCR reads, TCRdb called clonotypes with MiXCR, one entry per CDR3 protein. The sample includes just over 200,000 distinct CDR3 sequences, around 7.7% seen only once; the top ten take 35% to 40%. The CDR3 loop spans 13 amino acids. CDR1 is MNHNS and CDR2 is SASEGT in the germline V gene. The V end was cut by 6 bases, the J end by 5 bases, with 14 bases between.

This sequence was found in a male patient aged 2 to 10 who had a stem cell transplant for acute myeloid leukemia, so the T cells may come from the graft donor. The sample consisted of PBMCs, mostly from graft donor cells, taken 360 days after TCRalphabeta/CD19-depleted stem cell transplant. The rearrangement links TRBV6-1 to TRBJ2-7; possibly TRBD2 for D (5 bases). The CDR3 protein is CASSPVERDEQYF. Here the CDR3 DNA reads TGTGCCAGCAGCCCTGTGGAGAGGGACGAGCAGTACTTC.